Listed here are 29 T cell receptor beta chains from one sample, sequenced in a study of blood T cell repertoires in COVID-19. Assay used: immunoSEQ multiplex PCR; TCRdb lists only in-frame clones, some missing. The profile covers tens of thousands of clones, with 88% appearing a single time and approximately 46% taken by the ten largest. The specimen sequenced was peripheral blood. The receptors were sampled from a human donor in a cohort sampled during active COVID-19.

The chain carries TRBV28 and TRBJ2-1; D not resolved. The V and J ends lost 2 bases and 10 bases respectively, with 3 bases between them. The CDR3 is 10 amino acids. Germline CDR1 reads MDHEN; CDR2 reads SYDVKM. The CDR3 DNA reads TGTGCCAGCAGTTTACGGGAGCAGTTCTTC. Its protein is CASSLREQFF.

This sequence joins TRBV9 and TRBJ2-7; D possibly corresponds to TRBD1 (5 bases). CDR1 SGDLS and CDR2 YYNGEE come from the germline V gene. This CDR3 is 15 amino acids long. V dropped 0 bases and J dropped 2 bases, with 12 bases sitting between them. The CDR3 sequence is CASSVGQGSPYEQYF. CDR3 nucleotide sequence: TGTGCCAGCAGCGTAGGTCAGGGAAGCCCCTACGAGCAGTACTTC.

The chain couples TRBV24-1 to TRBJ2-5; TRBD2 aligns across 13 bases. The CDR3 consists of 20 residues. In germline, CDR1 is KGHDR, CDR2 SFDVKD. V was pared by 11 bases and J by 3 bases, with 23 bases of the junction left unmatched. CDR3 residues: CASQGPGGTSGDKTEETQYF. The DNA for the CDR3 is TGTGCCAGCCAGGGACCTGGTGGGACTAGCGGGGATAAAACGGAAGAGACCCAGTACTTC.

The chain employs TRBV28 and TRBJ2-4, with 12 bases matching TRBD2. Germline V CDR1 and CDR2: MDHEN, SYDVKM. Germline trimming cut 8 bases from V and 3 bases from J; bases unmatched to any gene: 17. CDR3 length equals 19 residues. CDR3 sequence (DNA): TGTGCCAGCGGCGGGGCCCTAGCGGGAGGGTACGGGGTCAAAAACATTCAGTACTTC. Its translation is CASGGALAGGYGVKNIQYF.

This clone was counted once. One end of the junction does not line up with germline, which may come from a read error. The V gene is TRBV24-1, the J gene TRBJ2-7; D might be TRBD2 (5 bases). The germline V gene has CDR1 KGHDR and CDR2 SFDVKD. The CDR3 is 13 amino acids. The CDR3 region has the DNA TGTGCCGCCAGTCGAGCGGAGGTCTACGAGCAGTACTTC. It is translated as CAASRAEVYEQYF.

The chain carries TRBV4-1 and TRBJ2-5; 10 bases align to TRBD2. V gave up 0 bases and J gave up 5 bases; unmatched junction bases: 3. The germline CDR1 and CDR2 sequences are MGHRA and YSYEKL. This CDR3 comprises 15 residues. This CDR3 reads CASSQDGTSVETQYF. In nucleotides, the CDR3 is TGCGCCAGCAGCCAAGATGGGACTAGCGTGGAGACCCAGTACTTC.

The chain has TRBV24-1 and TRBJ2-5; 12 positions agree with TRBD2. CDR3 length: 16 amino acids. Unmatched junction bases numbered 2, after V lost 3 bases and J lost 1 base. In germline, CDR1 is KGHDR, CDR2 SFDVKD. The CDR3 coding sequence is TGTGCCACCAGTGATCCGACTAGCGGGAGCCAAGAGACCCAGTACTTC. Translated, it gives CATSDPTSGSQETQYF.

This clone was counted between two and nine times. The chain carries TRBV30 and TRBJ1-2; 9 bases are shared with TRBD1. Germline values: CDR1 GTSNPN, CDR2 SVGIG (reference sequence). V shed 1 base, J shed 4 bases, and the junction held 7 bases outside the gene matches. The CDR3 spans 15 residues. CDR3 protein: CAWSAPGQGLYGYTF. CDR3 DNA: TGTGCCTGGAGTGCCCCGGGACAGGGACTCTATGGCTACACCTTC.

The chain couples TRBV18 to TRBJ2-5; 9 bases fit TRBD1. Germline CDR1 and CDR2: KGHSH and LQKENI. This CDR3 contains 16 residues. The J segment lost 0 bases and the V segment lost 3 bases, leaving 5 bases of the junction unmatched. The CDR3 spells CASSPGQGMYQETQYF. The CDR3 DNA sequence: TGTGCCAGCTCACCTGGACAGGGGATGTACCAAGAGACCCAGTACTTC.

The rearrangement joins TRBV2 to TRBJ2-3; 9 positions agree with TRBD2. CDR1 is SNHLY, CDR2 FYNNEI, per germline. V trimming: 1 base; J trimming: 1 base; junction bases outside the gene matches: 3. The CDR3 spans 16 residues. The CDR3 DNA sequence: TGTGCCAGCAGTGAAGAGGGGACTAGCCGCACAGATACGCAGTATTTT. This codes for CASSEEGTSRTDTQYF.

The V call is TRBV11-2, the J call TRBJ2-7; D remains ambiguous. Trimming pared 0 bases from V and 3 bases from J, leaving 9 bases between. Germline-derived CDR1 and CDR2 are SGHAT and FQNNGV. The length of the CDR3 is 14 residues. The DNA of the CDR3 is TGTGCCAGCAGCTTAGATAGCCAGCTCTACGAGCAGTACTTC. It specifies CASSLDSQLYEQYF.

The chain has TRBV10-3 and TRBJ2-5, with 7 bases that match TRBD2. The V gene's germline CDR1 is ENHRY and CDR2 SYGVKD. Germline trimming cut 2 bases from V and 3 bases from J; bases unmatched to any gene: 3. The CDR3 extends over 14 amino acids. CDR3 amino acids: CAISESGGEETQYF. DNA of the CDR3: TGTGCCATCAGTGAGAGTGGGGGGGAAGAGACCCAGTACTTC.

The rearrangement links TRBV5-1 to TRBJ2-3; 8 bases align to TRBD2. From germline, CDR1 is SGHRS and CDR2 YFSETQ. Germline trimming cut 6 bases from V and 4 bases from J; bases unmatched to any gene: 7. The CDR3 loop spans 14 amino acids. CDR3 region: CASTLAGMPDTQYF. CDR3 nucleotide sequence: TGCGCCAGCACCTTAGCGGGAATGCCAGATACGCAGTATTTT.

The chain carries TRBV19 and TRBJ2-6, with a tentative D call TRBD1 (6 bases). Germline V gene lookup returns CDR1 LNHDA and CDR2 SQIVND (reference sequence). The CDR3 totals 15 residues. V was shortened by 3 bases and J by 2 bases, with 8 bases between the two germline ends. The CDR3 DNA sequence: TGTGCCAGTAGTATTCAGGGGACTGGGGCCAACGTCCTGACTTTC. Its translation is CASSIQGTGANVLTF. Looking up the rest from reference TRBV19 and TRBJ2-6 gives the full variable domain: DGGITQSPKYLFRKEGQNVTLSCEQNLNHDAMYWYRQDPGQGLRLIYYSQIVNDFQKGDIAEGYSVSREKKESFPLTVTSAQKNPTAFYLCASSIQGTGANVLTFGAGSRLTVL.

This clone occurred many times. The V gene is TRBV30, the J gene TRBJ1-1; 7 bases map to TRBD1. The germline CDR1 and CDR2 sequences are GTSNPN and SVGIG (reference sequence). Trimming removed 4 bases from V and 3 bases from J; junction bases left unmatched: 2. CDR3 length: 12 residues. The CDR3 region is CAWTTGDTEAFF. The CDR3 DNA sequence: TGTGCCTGGACCACAGGGGACACTGAAGCTTTCTTT.

The rearrangement joins TRBV18 to TRBJ1-2, with unresolved D. The V gene's germline CDR1 is KGHSH and CDR2 LQKENI. V was pared by 0 bases and J by 8 bases, with 13 bases between. The length of the CDR3 is 14 residues. CDR3 sequence (DNA): TGTGCCAGCTCACCACCGGGGAGTTCAAGAGGCTACACCTTC. Translation gives CASSPPGSSRGYTF. Using reference TRBV18 and TRBJ1-2 for the parts outside the CDR3, the full variable domain is NAGVMQNPRHLVRRRGQEARLRCSPMKGHSHVYWYRQLPEEGLKFMVYLQKENIIDESGMPKERFSAEFPKEGPSILRIQQVVRGDSAAYFCASSPPGSSRGYTFGSGTRLTVV.

The chain carries TRBV24-1 and TRBJ2-2; 11 positions match TRBD2. CDR3 length: 19 residues. In germline, CDR1 is KGHDR, CDR2 SFDVKD. Trimming cost V 5 bases and J 6 bases; bases outside gene matches: 16. CDR3 loop: CATSAPLYSGGGTAGELFF. As DNA, the CDR3 is TGTGCCACCAGTGCCCCCCTCTATAGCGGGGGGGGTACCGCCGGGGAGCTGTTTTTT.

The chain employs TRBV11-3 and TRBJ1-5; 8 bases agree with TRBD1. The length of the CDR3 is 16 residues. The J segment lost 4 bases and the V segment lost 1 base, leaving 6 bases of the junction unmatched. Germline-derived CDR1 and CDR2 are SGHNT and YENEEA. CDR3 loop: CASSLVGTGPNQPQHF. CDR3 sequence (DNA): TGTGCCAGCAGCTTAGTTGGGACAGGACCTAATCAGCCCCAGCATTTT. The full variable domain, rest sourced from reference TRBV11-3 and TRBJ1-5, is EAGVVQSPRYKIIEKKQPVAFWCNPISGHNTLYWYLQNLGQGPELLIRYENEEAVDDSQLPKDRFSAERLKGVDSTLKIQPAELGDSAVYLCASSLVGTGPNQPQHFGDGTRLSIL.

J is TRBJ1-4 and V is TRBV7-9, with a tentative D call TRBD1 (6 bases). Germline loops: CDR1 SEHNR, CDR2 FQNEAQ (reference sequence). V gave up 3 bases and J gave up 6 bases, with 11 bases separating them. The CDR3 loop spans 14 amino acids. Here the CDR3 DNA reads TGTGCCAGCAGCTTCTCAGGGGCTCATGAAAAACTGTTTTTT. Residues: CASSFSGAHEKLFF.

V usage is TRBV2 and J usage is TRBJ2-3; a weak D match, TRBD2 (6 bases). The length of the CDR3 is 13 residues. Per germline, CDR1 SNHLY and CDR2 FYNNEI. Trimming removed 6 bases at V and 6 bases at J, with 13 bases between. Written as DNA, the CDR3 is TGTGCCAGCAGGGCGACCCGGGGGGATACGCAGTATTTT. Its protein is CASRATRGDTQYF.

The chain carries TRBV12-3 or TRBV12-4 and TRBJ1-1; D not certain. V was trimmed by 7 bases and J by 9 bases, leaving 18 bases between them. The CDR3 has 13 residues. The CDR3: CASTSRDLAKAFF. The CDR3 bases are TGTGCCAGCACGTCCCGCGACTTAGCCAAAGCTTTCTTT.

The chain couples TRBV3-1 (or the pseudogene TRBV3-2) to TRBJ1-2, with D uncertain. Trimming removed 1 base at V and 5 bases at J, with 11 bases between. Germline CDR1 and CDR2: LGHDT and YNNKEL (reference sequence). The CDR3 runs 14 residues. In nucleotides, the CDR3 is TGTGCCAGCAGCCAAGTTCGGGGAGGGTATGGCTACACCTTC. This codes for CASSQVRGGYGYTF.

This clone was detected once. The V gene is TRBV27, the J gene TRBJ2-1, with a possible D match to TRBD2 (7 bases). The CDR3 totals 15 residues. Germline values: CDR1 MNHEY, CDR2 SMNVEV (reference sequence). V was trimmed by 5 bases and J by 3 bases, leaving 14 bases between them. In DNA, the CDR3 is TGTGCCAGCAGTGCCGAGGGGGGGTACTACAATGAGCAGTTCTTC. Amino acid sequence: CASSAEGGYYNEQFF.

This clone was seen a single time. The J gene is TRBJ1-2, the V gene TRBV18; D is possibly TRBD1 (5 bases). Germline V lookup: CDR1 KGHSH, CDR2 LQKENI. The length of the CDR3 is 16 residues. The V gene lost 1 base and the J gene lost 5 bases, with 17 bases spanning the gap. The CDR3 reads CASSPQQVREGYGYTF. As DNA, the CDR3 is TGTGCCAGCTCACCACAACAGGTTCGGGAGGGGTATGGCTACACCTTC.

The genes are TRBV9 and TRBJ2-4, with TRBD1 matching over 8 bases. The length of the CDR3 is 14 residues. V was pared by 3 bases and J by 5 bases, with 4 bases of the junction left unmatched. Germline CDR1 is SGDLS and CDR2 is YYNGEE. DNA for the CDR3: TGTGCCAGCAGCGCGGGACAGGCGCAAAACATTCAGTACTTC. This gives the protein CASSAGQAQNIQYF. Variable domain in full (rest from reference TRBV9 and TRBJ2-4): DSGVTQTPKHLITATGQRVTLRCSPRSGDLSVYWYQQSLDQGLQFLIQYYNGEERAKGNILERFSAQQFPDLHSELNLSSLELGDSALYFCASSAGQAQNIQYFGAGTRLSVL.

The chain couples TRBV19 to TRBJ1-1, with D tentatively TRBD1 (5 bases). CDR3 length: 12 amino acids. The V and J ends lost 11 bases and 5 bases respectively, with 15 bases between them. CDR1 LNHDA and CDR2 SQIVND come from the germline V gene (reference sequence). CDR3 DNA sequence: TGTGCCGCCGACAGCGCTGGTACTGAAGCTTTCTTT. Its protein product is CAADSAGTEAFF.

J is TRBJ2-6 and V is TRBV11-2; D perhaps matches TRBD2 (5 bases). The germline V gene has CDR1 SGHAT and CDR2 FQNNGV. The V gene lost 5 bases and the J gene lost 0 bases, with 8 bases spanning the gap. The CDR3 is made up of 15 amino acids. CDR3 residues: CASSREGSGANVLTF. The CDR3 bases are TGTGCCAGCAGCCGCGAGGGCTCTGGGGCCAACGTCCTGACTTTC.

This chain uses TRBV6-2 or TRBV6-3 with TRBJ2-6, with 7 bases lining up with TRBD1. Germline CDR1 is MNHEY and CDR2 is SVGEGT. This CDR3 comprises 17 residues. Trimming at V came to 5 bases and at J to 1 base, leaving 8 bases not matched to a gene. This CDR3 is CASSTRQGPSGANVLTF. DNA of the CDR3: TGTGCCAGCAGTACCAGACAGGGTCCGTCTGGGGCCAACGTCCTGACTTTC.

The chain combines TRBV6-6 with TRBJ2-1, with TRBD1 matching over 7 bases. The trim removed 6 bases at V and 3 bases at J, leaving 5 bases unmatched. Per germline, CDR1 MNHNY and CDR2 SVGAGI (reference sequence). The CDR3 runs to 14 residues. The CDR3 nucleotides read TGTGCCAGCAGGGATAGGGACAGCTACAATGAGCAGTTCTTC. Protein: CASRDRDSYNEQFF.